This T cell receptor (beta chain) appears in the sequencing data of a study of Graves' ophthalmopathy and Graves' hyperthyroidism. At the level of the study: Ahead of any treatment, peripheral blood was obtained at the initial diagnosis.

Amplification of the TCR beta CDR3 regions used RNA transcripts (as template). RT-PCR was first run with HTBI primers, then multiplex PCR in a second round. TCRdb reanalysed the multiplex PCR reads using MiXCR and keeps one entry per CDR3 protein. The sample holds roughly 500,000 distinct CDR3 sequences, about 15% seen once. CDR3 length equals 13 residues. V was shortened by 2 bases and J by 6 bases, with 10 bases between the two germline ends. Germline V gene sequence: CDR1 KGHSH, CDR2 LQKENI. Ophthalmopathy donors showed moderate-to-severe activity, CAS ≥3, NOSPECS ≥4 and a duration under 3 months. Regarding this clonotype: This may be a read error: a much more frequent sequence differs by one nucleotide.

The chain couples TRBV18 to TRBJ1-1; D not resolved. The TCR comes from a woman aged 25 to 39 with Graves' ophthalmopathy. The sequenced material came from blood. DNA for the CDR3: TGTGCCAGCTCACCAAAATTTAACTCTGAAGCTTTCTTT. Translating gives CASSPKFNSEAFF.